The source of this TCR beta chain is a study of blood T cell repertoires in COVID-19. Turning to the study itself: Material from acute and convalescent COVID-19 was sourced from the United States, Italy and Spain. In each case, the material was cDNA or gDNA derived from T cells, B-cell-depleted T cells, or PBMCs.

Trimming took 8 bases from V and 3 from J, leaving 11 bases between them. This CDR3 region has 13 residues. Germline CDR1 reads LNHDA; CDR2 reads SQIVND (reference sequence). The repertoire was sequenced with immunoSEQ multiplex PCR; TCRdb's copy has only in-frame clones and lacks some. The sample shows 110,000 to 150,000 clones, approximately 81% of them seen only once. The chain joins TRBV19 to TRBJ1-3; D ambiguous. The sequence was obtained from a human donor in a cohort sampled during active COVID-19. Sequencing used peripheral blood. In DNA form, the CDR3 reads TGTGCCAGTCGACTGAACCTTGGAAACACCATATATTTT. It is translated as CASRLNLGNTIYF.